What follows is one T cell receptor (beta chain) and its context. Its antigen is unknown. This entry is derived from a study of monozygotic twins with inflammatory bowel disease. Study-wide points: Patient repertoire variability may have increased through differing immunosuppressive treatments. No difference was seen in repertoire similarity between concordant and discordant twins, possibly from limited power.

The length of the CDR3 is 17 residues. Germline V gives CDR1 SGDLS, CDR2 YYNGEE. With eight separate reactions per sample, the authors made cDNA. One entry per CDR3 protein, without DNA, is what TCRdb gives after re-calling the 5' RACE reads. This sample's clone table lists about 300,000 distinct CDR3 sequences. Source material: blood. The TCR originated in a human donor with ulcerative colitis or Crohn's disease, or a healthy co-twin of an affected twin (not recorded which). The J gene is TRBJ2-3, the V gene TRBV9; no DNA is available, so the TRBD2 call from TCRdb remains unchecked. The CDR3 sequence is CASSSGLAGGPADTQYF.